The 29 T cell receptor beta chains below all came from one sample that was sequenced in a study of control samples from healthy donors and cancer patients. Measured with immunoSEQ multiplex PCR; TCRdb has only the in-frame clones, and not every one. The table records some 40,000 clones, less than 95% of them present only once. The sequenced material came from blood. The receptors were sampled from a man in his 60s in good health.

This sequence joins TRBV7-9 and TRBJ1-4; possible D gene TRBD1, 5 bases. Germline V CDR1 and CDR2: SEHNR, FQNEAQ (reference sequence). V was clipped by 9 bases and J by 10 bases, with 24 bases between them. CDR3 length: 15 residues. The CDR3 bases are TGTGCCAGTATCCTAACGACAATCGCGGGGGGAAAACTGTTTTTT. Translating it yields CASILTTIAGGKLFF.

The chain employs TRBV19 and TRBJ1-2, with 7 bases identical to TRBD1. The trim removed 10 bases at V and 2 bases at J, leaving 19 bases unmatched. Germline V gene sequence: CDR1 LNHDA, CDR2 SQIVND (reference sequence). This CDR3 has 17 amino acids. The CDR3 sequence: CATHHPPPTGPNYGYTF. Here the CDR3 DNA reads TGTGCCACCCACCACCCCCCGCCGACAGGGCCCAACTATGGCTACACCTTC.

This sequence joins TRBV28 and TRBJ2-5; D might be TRBD2 (6 bases). The CDR3 sequence is 15 residues long. The V end lost 2 bases, the J end lost 1 base, and 11 bases lay between the germline ends. CDR1 is MDHEN and CDR2 is SYDVKM in the germline V gene. The CDR3 sequence: CASSLSGGVQETQYF. DNA of the CDR3: TGTGCCAGCAGTTTAAGTGGCGGGGTCCAAGAGACCCAGTACTTC.

The chain employs TRBV3-1 (or the pseudogene TRBV3-2) and TRBJ2-1; 12 positions match TRBD2. V was clipped by 4 bases and J by 7 bases; unmatched bases: 11. Per the germline V gene, CDR1 is LGHDT and CDR2 is YNNKEL (reference sequence). This CDR3 comprises 17 residues. The CDR3 nucleotides read TGTGCCAGCAGCCCTTTGACTAGCGGGAGACGTCGGAATGAGCAGTTCTTC. As protein: CASSPLTSGRRRNEQFF.

The V and J genes are TRBV2 and TRBJ1-4; TRBD1 might be the D (5 bases). The germline V gene encodes CDR1 SNHLY and CDR2 FYNNEI. This CDR3 contains 14 residues. V was trimmed by 4 bases and J by 8 bases, leaving 14 bases between them. Written as DNA, the CDR3 is TGTGCCAGCAGTGGGGGCCGAATGGAAGAAAAACTGTTTTTT. Translating gives CASSGGRMEEKLFF.

The V call is TRBV3-1 (or the pseudogene TRBV3-2), the J call TRBJ2-7; tentative D call: TRBD2 (5 bases). In germline, CDR1 is LGHDT, CDR2 YNNKEL (reference sequence). Trimming stripped 0 bases from V and 5 bases from J, with 14 bases between. The CDR3 length is 15 residues. In nucleotides, the CDR3 is TGTGCCAGCAGCCAAGATGGCGCGGGTGGCGACGAGCAGTACTTC. Amino acids: CASSQDGAGGDEQYF.

The rearrangement joins TRBV30 to TRBJ2-5; D is unclear. The CDR3 loop spans 16 amino acids. V was shortened by 0 bases and J by 0 bases, with 14 bases between the two germline ends. The germline V gene has CDR1 GTSNPN and CDR2 SVGIG (reference sequence). Here the CDR3 DNA reads TGTGCCTGGAGTGTGGGATGGACGGTAGACCAAGAGACCCAGTACTTC. It specifies CAWSVGWTVDQETQYF.

The chain combines TRBV10-3 with TRBJ2-2, with TRBD1 matching over 9 bases. Germline lookup yields CDR1 ENHRY and CDR2 SYGVKD. Trimming took 3 bases from V and 6 from J; bases not matched to a gene: 8. There are 16 residues in the CDR3. CDR3 sequence (DNA): TGTGCCATCAGTGATTACAGGGGGCAAGTAGCCGGGGAGCTGTTTTTT. Residues: CAISDYRGQVAGELFF.

V and J are TRBV28 and TRBJ1-6; TRBD1 matches 7 bases. The V segment lost 5 bases and the J segment 11 bases; nucleotides outside the gene matches: 6. The CDR3 loop spans 13 amino acids. Looked up from germline, CDR1 is MDHEN and CDR2 is SYDVKM. The CDR3 reads CASSPDQGAPLHF. In DNA form, the CDR3 reads TGTGCCAGCAGTCCAGATCAGGGGGCACCCCTCCACTTT. Together with reference TRBV28 and TRBJ1-6, the CDR3 gives the full variable domain: DVKVTQSSRYLVKRTGEKVFLECVQDMDHENMFWYRQDPGLGLRLIYFSYDVKMKEKGDIPEGYSVSREKKERFSLILESASTNQTSMYLCASSPDQGAPLHFGNGTRLTVT.

The J gene is TRBJ1-2, the V gene TRBV4-1; D is ambiguous. The CDR3 extends over 13 amino acids. V shed 1 base and J shed 4 bases, with 7 bases lying between them. Germline V gives CDR1 MGHRA, CDR2 YSYEKL. CDR3 DNA: TGCGCCAGCAGCCAAGGATCGTCCTATGGCTACACCTTC. Protein: CASSQGSSYGYTF.

The chain employs TRBV30 and TRBJ1-1; 9 bases fit TRBD1. V dropped 3 bases and J dropped 3; count of bases not matched to a gene: 2. CDR3 length equals 13 residues. CDR1 and CDR2 from the germline V gene are GTSNPN and SVGIG (reference sequence). The CDR3 DNA reads as TGTGCCTGGAGAGGGACAGGGTACACTGAAGCTTTCTTT. It codes for CAWRGTGYTEAFF.

This clone was recorded only once. J is TRBJ1-2 and V is TRBV9, with TRBD1 matching over 7 bases. The V gene's germline CDR1 is SGDLS and CDR2 YYNGEE. V was pared by 0 bases and J by 4 bases, with 3 bases of the junction left unmatched. The CDR3 extends over 14 amino acids. The CDR3 DNA sequence: TGTGCCAGCAGCGTAGAACAGGGGCCCTATGGCTACACCTTC. Its protein product is CASSVEQGPYGYTF.

DNA for the CDR3: TGTGCCAGCAGCTCACCTAGCGCGTGGAATGAGCAGTTCTTC. This gives the protein CASSSPSAWNEQFF. This chain connects TRBV5-4 to TRBJ2-1; possibly TRBD2 for D (6 bases). V was cut by 3 bases and J by 7 bases, with 14 bases left in between. Per the germline V gene, CDR1 is SGHNT and CDR2 is YYREEE (reference sequence). CDR3 length: 14 amino acids. The whole variable domain, remainder taken from reference TRBV5-4 and TRBJ2-1, is ETGVTQSPTHLIKTRGQQVTLRCSSQSGHNTVSWYQQALGQGPQFIFQYYREEENGRGNFPPRFSGLQFPNYSSELNVNALELDDSALYLCASSSPSAWNEQFFGPGTRLTVL.

This clone appeared a single time. This chain joins TRBV5-4 and TRBJ2-7; the D is unclear. V was pared by 5 bases and J by 2 bases, with 20 bases between. CDR3 size: 16 residues. CDR1 and CDR2 from the germline V gene are SGHNT and YYREEE (reference sequence). The CDR3 reads CASSPPDPSSTYEQYF. The CDR3 nucleotides are TGTGCCAGCAGTCCACCTGACCCATCTTCCACCTACGAGCAGTACTTC.

The chain has TRBV29-1 and TRBJ2-1; 7 bases map to TRBD1. CDR3 length: 13 amino acids. J was trimmed by 2 bases and V by 7 bases; bases with no gene match: 5. Germline-derived CDR1 and CDR2 are SQVTM and ANQGSEA. CDR3 nucleotide sequence: TGCAGCGAAACAGGGGCCACCTACAATGAGCAGTTCTTC. Amino acid sequence: CSETGATYNEQFF.

This chain uses TRBV27 with TRBJ1-4, with D perhaps TRBD1 (6 bases). The CDR3 is 16 residues long. Germline V gives CDR1 MNHEY, CDR2 SMNVEV (reference sequence). V was clipped by 7 bases and J by 8 bases, with 23 bases between them. This CDR3 is CASMGQGFPSGEKLFF. CDR3 DNA sequence: TGTGCCAGCATGGGGCAGGGGTTCCCCTCTGGGGAAAAACTGTTTTTT.

The chain combines TRBV21-1 with TRBJ2-7; the tabulated D call, TRBD1, remains unverified against the DNA. TRBV21-1 is shown as a pseudogene. The CDR3 sequence is 13 residues long. The CDR3 here is CASSKGHSYEQYF. The DNA of the CDR3 is TGTGCCAGCAGCAAGGGACACTCTTACGAGCAGTACTTC.

The V call is TRBV25-1, the J call TRBJ1-5; D gene ambiguous. Trimming pared 8 bases from V and 0 bases from J, leaving 8 bases between. Germline values: CDR1 MGHDK, CDR2 SYGVNS. This CDR3 contains 13 residues. The CDR3: CASRGHSNQPQHF. CDR3 sequence (DNA): TGTGCCAGCCGGGGTCATAGCAATCAGCCCCAGCATTTT.

This clone was seen a single time. The rearrangement joins TRBV6-1 to TRBJ1-5; D perhaps matches TRBD1 (6 bases). CDR1 and CDR2 (germline): MNHNS, SASEGT. With 0 bases removed from V and 6 bases from J, the gap between germline ends came to 12 bases. This CDR3 has 15 amino acids. The CDR3 is CASSEAGGGGQPQHF. Written as DNA, the CDR3 is TGTGCCAGCAGTGAAGCGGGGGGGGGCGGTCAGCCCCAGCATTTT.

This clone was detected once. The genes are TRBV18 and TRBJ2-3, with D perhaps matching TRBD2 (5 bases). From germline, CDR1 is KGHSH and CDR2 LQKENI. Deletions cut 3 bases from V and 4 bases from J, with 8 bases between. This CDR3 has 13 amino acids. CDR3 sequence: CASSPLAADTQYF. Here the CDR3 DNA reads TGTGCCAGCTCACCCCTAGCCGCAGATACGCAGTATTTT.

This chain joins TRBV24-1 and TRBJ1-2; D unclear. CDR1 and CDR2 from the germline V gene are KGHDR and SFDVKD. This CDR3 contains 13 residues. V shed 3 bases and J shed 1 base, with 5 bases lying between them. The CDR3 DNA sequence: TGTGCCACCAGTGATACCCTTAACTATGGCTACACCTTC. It translates to CATSDTLNYGYTF.

V usage is TRBV5-4 and J usage is TRBJ1-2, with D possibly matching TRBD1 (6 bases). Germline V gives CDR1 SGHNT, CDR2 YYREEE (reference sequence). The V gene lost 3 bases and the J gene lost 6 bases, with 18 bases spanning the gap. The CDR3 runs to 15 residues. The CDR3 reads CASSWIEGTGHGYTF. The CDR3 bases are TGTGCCAGCAGCTGGATAGAAGGAACAGGGCATGGCTACACCTTC.

This sequence joins TRBV3-1 (or the pseudogene TRBV3-2) and TRBJ2-7; D is ambiguous. V was clipped by 0 bases and J by 4 bases, with 7 bases between them. The CDR3 runs 13 residues. CDR1 is LGHDT and CDR2 is YNNKEL in the germline V gene (reference sequence). CDR3 residues: CASSQDLGYEQYF. As DNA, the CDR3 is TGTGCCAGCAGCCAAGACTTAGGTTACGAGCAGTACTTC.

The chain joins TRBV27 to TRBJ2-1, with 10 nucleotides matching TRBD2. V lost 3 bases, J lost 14 bases, and 7 bases stayed unmatched. The CDR3 has 13 amino acids. The germline V gene encodes CDR1 MNHEY and CDR2 SMNVEV (reference sequence). The CDR3: CASSFPLAGEEFF. The CDR3 DNA reads TGTGCCAGCAGTTTCCCCCTAGCGGGAGAGGAGTTCTTC.

The CDR3 is CASSFLSKEPQHF. The CDR3 nucleotides read TGTGCCAGCAGCTTTTTATCCAAGGAGCCCCAGCATTTT. The genes are TRBV5-6 and TRBJ1-5; D is unclear. Germline V gene lookup returns CDR1 SGHDT and CDR2 YYEEEE. The CDR3 extends over 13 amino acids. With 2 bases removed from V and 8 bases from J, the gap between germline ends came to 11 bases.

This chain links TRBV7-9 with TRBJ1-3, with D maybe TRBD1 (5 bases). CDR1 SEHNR and CDR2 FQNEAQ come from the germline V gene (reference sequence). This CDR3 has 16 residues. Trimming took off 2 bases at V and 4 bases at J, with 15 bases between the two ends. The CDR3 DNA sequence: TGTGCCAGCAGCTTACCCCTGGGACGGCGCGGAAACACCATATATTTT. Its translation is CASSLPLGRRGNTIYF.

The rearrangement joins TRBV27 to TRBJ1-5; possible D gene TRBD1, 6 bases. Germline CDR1 is MNHEY and CDR2 is SMNVEV (reference sequence). The CDR3 spans 14 residues. V was trimmed by 0 bases and J by 5 bases, leaving 8 bases between them. CDR3 residues: CASSLSAGDQPQHF. The CDR3 nucleotides read TGTGCCAGCAGTTTATCGGCAGGGGATCAGCCCCAGCATTTT.

The chain employs TRBV10-2 and TRBJ1-2, with 10 bases fitting TRBD1. The germline CDR1 and CDR2 sequences are WSHSY and SAAADI. This CDR3 is built from 13 residues. The trim removed 9 bases at V and 4 bases at J, leaving 5 bases unmatched. This CDR3 is CASTRDRGYGYTF. For the CDR3, the DNA is TGCGCCAGTACCCGGGACAGGGGCTATGGCTACACCTTC.

J is TRBJ2-7 and V is TRBV5-1; 7 positions agree with TRBD1. Germline loops: CDR1 SGHRS, CDR2 YFSETQ. The CDR3 is 14 residues long. V shed 4 bases and J 3 bases; nucleotides not matched to a gene: 7. In DNA, the CDR3 is TGCGCCAGCAGCATAAGGGACAGATACTACGAGCAGTACTTC. This encodes CASSIRDRYYEQYF.